Listed below are T cell receptor beta chains from one sample, sequenced in a study of blood T cell repertoires in COVID-19. The assay was immunoSEQ multiplex PCR, and TCRdb's table has in-frame clones only and misses some. Of roughly 88,000 clones listed, approximately 78% are singletons. Sequenced material: peripheral blood. All receptors derive from a woman of 80 years or more with acute or convalescent COVID-19. Each CDR3 is given with its conserved first and last residue. A D gene is named only where the DNA matches it firmly. For some rows the clone size is stated as once, few or many, or as a class when expanded; others skip it.

j_call: TRBJ2-7
cdr3_length: 14
v_call: TRBV7-9
d_call: .
clone_size: few
cdr3_aa: CASSSSSGSYEQYF
cdr3_nt: TGTGCCAGCAGCTCTTCTAGTGGATCCTACGAGCAGTACTTC

j_call: TRBJ1-2
cdr3_length: 14
v_call: TRBV3-1/TRBV3-2
d_call: TRBD1
clone_size: .
cdr3_aa: CASSQGTGVYGYTF
cdr3_nt: TGTGCCAGCAGCCAGGGGACAGGGGTCTATGGCTACACCTTC

j_call: TRBJ1-2
cdr3_length: 14
v_call: TRBV9
d_call: TRBD1
clone_size: few
cdr3_aa: CASSAADRVYGYTF
cdr3_nt: TGTGCCAGCAGCGCAGCCGACAGGGTCTATGGCTACACCTTC

j_call: TRBJ2-1
cdr3_length: 16
v_call: TRBV5-4
d_call: TRBD2
clone_size: .
cdr3_aa: CASSQGAGGSYNEQFF
cdr3_nt: TGTGCCAGCAGCCAGGGTGCGGGGGGGTCCTACAATGAGCAGTTCTTC

j_call: TRBJ2-4
cdr3_length: 15
v_call: TRBV30
d_call: .
clone_size: once
cdr3_aa: CAWSVLGMAKNIQYF
cdr3_nt: TGTGCCTGGAGTGTACTCGGGATGGCCAAAAACATTCAGTACTTC

j_call: TRBJ1-6
cdr3_length: 16
v_call: TRBV3-1/TRBV3-2
d_call: .
clone_size: .
cdr3_aa: CASKPGGPLYNSPLHF
cdr3_nt: TGTGCCAGTAAACCCGGAGGTCCCCTCTATAATTCACCCCTCCACTTT

j_call: TRBJ1-3
cdr3_length: 16
v_call: TRBV6-1
d_call: TRBD1
clone_size: .
cdr3_aa: CASSANRGLFGNTIYF
cdr3_nt: TGTGCCAGCAGTGCCAACAGGGGACTCTTTGGAAACACCATATATTTT

j_call: TRBJ1-5
cdr3_length: 15
v_call: TRBV6-6
d_call: .
clone_size: .
cdr3_aa: CASSLSRQTNQPQHF
cdr3_nt: TGTGCCAGCAGTTTATCCCGACAGACCAATCAGCCCCAGCATTTT

j_call: TRBJ2-2
cdr3_length: 15
v_call: TRBV19
d_call: TRBD1
clone_size: .
cdr3_aa: CASTVTGLNTGELFF
cdr3_nt: TGTGCCAGTACCGTGACAGGGCTGAACACCGGGGAGCTGTTTTTT

j_call: TRBJ1-1
cdr3_length: 14
v_call: TRBV6-5
d_call: .
clone_size: .
cdr3_aa: CASRSGTLRTEAFF
cdr3_nt: TGTGCCAGCAGATCCGGGACACTCCGGACTGAAGCTTTCTTT

j_call: TRBJ1-2
cdr3_length: 15
v_call: TRBV9
d_call: TRBD1
clone_size: .
cdr3_aa: CASSASGQGASGYTF
cdr3_nt: TGTGCCAGCAGCGCTTCGGGACAGGGGGCTTCTGGCTACACCTTC

j_call: TRBJ1-2
cdr3_length: 14
v_call: TRBV5-4
d_call: .
clone_size: .
cdr3_aa: CASSLGGEPYGYTF
cdr3_nt: TGTGCCAGCAGCCTGGGGGGGGAACCCTATGGCTACACCTTC

j_call: TRBJ2-6
cdr3_length: 13
v_call: TRBV19
d_call: .
clone_size: .
cdr3_aa: CASSSTGANVLTF
cdr3_nt: TGTGCCAGTTCTAGTACTGGGGCCAACGTCCTGACTTTC

j_call: TRBJ1-2
cdr3_length: 14
v_call: TRBV27
d_call: .
clone_size: once
cdr3_aa: CASSLLGSRDGYTF
cdr3_nt: TGTGCCAGCAGTTTATTGGGATCGAGGGATGGCTACACCTTC

j_call: TRBJ1-3
cdr3_length: 20
v_call: TRBV6-6
d_call: TRBD1
clone_size: once
cdr3_aa: CASSPQLPFGTASSGNTIYF
cdr3_nt: TGTGCCAGCAGTCCTCAGTTACCTTTCGGGACAGCAAGCTCTGGAAACACCATATATTTT

j_call: TRBJ2-1
cdr3_length: 14
v_call: TRBV10-1
d_call: .
clone_size: .
cdr3_aa: CASSPRGVADEQFF
cdr3_nt: TGCGCCAGCAGCCCGAGAGGAGTGGCTGATGAGCAGTTCTTC

j_call: TRBJ1-2
cdr3_length: 16
v_call: TRBV11-2
d_call: .
clone_size: .
cdr3_aa: CATPRVLGRVDYGYTF
cdr3_nt: TGTGCCACCCCTCGGGTATTAGGCAGGGTAGACTATGGCTACACCTTC

j_call: TRBJ1-2
cdr3_length: 15
v_call: TRBV14
d_call: .
clone_size: medium-sized
cdr3_aa: CASSQERGLGYGYTF
cdr3_nt: TGTGCCAGCAGCCAAGAGAGGGGGTTAGGTTATGGCTACACCTTC

j_call: TRBJ1-3
cdr3_length: 15
v_call: TRBV30
d_call: .
clone_size: once
cdr3_aa: CAWSALRASGNTIYF
cdr3_nt: TGTGCCTGGAGTGCACTCAGGGCTTCTGGAAACACCATATATTTT

j_call: TRBJ2-6
cdr3_length: 19
v_call: TRBV24-1
d_call: TRBD1
clone_size: few
cdr3_aa: CATSIGTVQRPSGANVLTF
cdr3_nt: TGTGCCACCAGCATCGGGACAGTCCAACGCCCCTCTGGGGCCAACGTCCTGACTTTC

j_call: TRBJ2-1
cdr3_length: 16
v_call: TRBV4-3
d_call: TRBD2
clone_size: .
cdr3_aa: CASSQDGRGVYNEQFF
cdr3_nt: TGCGCCAGCAGCCAAGATGGGCGGGGGGTTTACAATGAGCAGTTCTTC

j_call: TRBJ1-1
cdr3_length: 14
v_call: TRBV5-8
d_call: .
clone_size: .
cdr3_aa: CATSLRGAVTEAFF
cdr3_nt: TGTGCCACCAGCTTACGGGGGGCCGTCACTGAAGCTTTCTTT

j_call: TRBJ2-7
cdr3_length: 15
v_call: TRBV27
d_call: .
clone_size: .
cdr3_aa: CASSLSRGGSYEQYF
cdr3_nt: TGTGCCAGCAGTTTATCGAGGGGGGGGTCGTACGAGCAGTACTTC

j_call: TRBJ1-1
cdr3_length: 14
v_call: TRBV5-8
d_call: .
clone_size: .
cdr3_aa: CASSLTGMNTEAFF
cdr3_nt: TGTGCCAGCAGCTTAACAGGAATGAACACTGAAGCTTTCTTT

j_call: TRBJ2-1
cdr3_length: 15
v_call: TRBV7-2
d_call: TRBD1
clone_size: .
cdr3_aa: CASSLAGGKYNEQFF
cdr3_nt: TGTGCCAGCAGCTTAGCAGGGGGCAAATACAATGAGCAGTTCTTC

j_call: TRBJ1-6
cdr3_length: 12
v_call: TRBV2
d_call: .
clone_size: .
cdr3_aa: CASSEYLSPLHF
cdr3_nt: TGTGCCAGCAGTGAATATCTTTCACCCCTCCACTTT

j_call: TRBJ2-2
cdr3_length: 16
v_call: TRBV15
d_call: TRBD2
clone_size: .
cdr3_aa: CATSRDYGGETGELFF
cdr3_nt: TGTGCCACCAGCAGAGATTACGGGGGGGAAACCGGGGAGCTGTTTTTT

j_call: TRBJ1-6
cdr3_length: 15
v_call: TRBV18
d_call: TRBD1
clone_size: .
cdr3_aa: CASSPNRQGASPLHF
cdr3_nt: TGTGCCAGCTCACCAAACAGACAGGGGGCCTCACCCCTCCACTTT